These T cell receptor beta chains were read from a single sample in a study of blood T cell repertoires in COVID-19. Clones were read by immunoSEQ multiplex PCR, and TCRdb kept only the in-frame ones, dropping some. The sample carries 250,000 to 300,000 clones, approximately 90% recorded once. Sequencing was performed on PBMCs or T cells enriched from blood (not recorded which). The receptors shown here come from a woman aged 60-75 years in a cohort exposed to, infected with or recovered from COVID-19 (not recorded which). The CDR3 runs from the conserved cysteine through the conserved F or W. The D gene is left open where the match is weak. The size field is filled for only some rows; it gives once, few, many or a size class.

V: TRBV19
D: -
size: -
J: TRBJ2-7
DNA: TGTGCCAGTAGTATTGACAGCGAGCTTACCTACGAGCAGTACTTC
CDR3: CASSIDSELTYEQYF

V: TRBV13
D: -
size: -
J: TRBJ2-4
DNA: TGTGCCAGCAGCATCGACAAGACTCTTGGCGGACATCAGTACTTC
CDR3: CASSIDKTLGGHQYF

V: TRBV19
D: -
size: -
J: TRBJ1-5
DNA: TGTGCCAGTAGTTCAGGATTGACCTACAATCAGCCCCAGCATTTT
CDR3: CASSSGLTYNQPQHF

V: TRBV5-1
D: -
size: -
J: TRBJ2-3
DNA: TGCGCCAGCAGGAGAAACGCAGATACGCAGTATTTT
CDR3: CASRRNADTQYF

V: TRBV28
D: -
size: -
J: TRBJ1-1
DNA: TGTGCCAGCAGTTTTACCAGTTTGAACACTGAAGCTTTCTTT
CDR3: CASSFTSLNTEAFF

V: TRBV4-1
D: TRBD1
size: -
J: TRBJ1-5
DNA: TGCGCCAGCAGCCAACCGGACAGGGGACTGGATCAGCCCCAGCATTTT
CDR3: CASSQPDRGLDQPQHF

V: TRBV5-1
D: TRBD1
size: -
J: TRBJ2-2
DNA: TGCGCCAGCAGACGCGGACAGGGGAACACCGGGGAGCTGTTTTTT
CDR3: CASRRGQGNTGELFF

V: TRBV11-2
D: -
size: -
J: TRBJ2-7
DNA: TGTGCCAGCAGCTTAGAGCGGAGACAGGGGAGGGACGAGCAGTACTTC
CDR3: CASSLERRQGRDEQYF

V: TRBV25-1
D: -
size: -
J: TRBJ1-1
DNA: TGTGCCAGCAGTGACGAGGATTTGAACACTGAAGCTTTCTTT
CDR3: CASSDEDLNTEAFF

V: TRBV12-3/TRBV12-4
D: TRBD1
size: -
J: TRBJ2-7
DNA: TGTGCCAGCAGTTCAGGGGGCGGCGAGCAGTACTTC
CDR3: CASSSGGGEQYF

V: TRBV19
D: TRBD1
size: once
J: TRBJ1-5
DNA: TGTGCCAGTAGTACTTCAGGACAGGGGTATATCAATCAGCCCCAGCATTTT
CDR3: CASSTSGQGYINQPQHF

V: TRBV6-6
D: TRBD1
size: -
J: TRBJ1-2
DNA: TGTGCCAGCAGTTACTCGATTCGACAGGGGAATGGCTACACCTTC
CDR3: CASSYSIRQGNGYTF

V: TRBV5-8
D: -
size: -
J: TRBJ1-6
DNA: TGTGCCAGCAGCTTGGAGGGCAGGGTGAATTCACCCCTCCACTTT
CDR3: CASSLEGRVNSPLHF

V: TRBV7-2
D: TRBD1
size: -
J: TRBJ2-7
DNA: TGTGCCAGCAGCGCTAGTCCGGGACAGGGCGCCTACGAGCAGTACTTC
CDR3: CASSASPGQGAYEQYF

V: TRBV5-1
D: TRBD1
size: -
J: TRBJ2-2
DNA: TGCGCCAGCAGCACCGGGACAGAAAACACCGGGGAGCTGTTTTTT
CDR3: CASSTGTENTGELFF

V: TRBV3-1/TRBV3-2
D: -
size: -
J: TRBJ1-2
DNA: TGTGCCAGCAGCCAAGGGGGGGTAGGCTATGGCTACACCTTC
CDR3: CASSQGGVGYGYTF

V: TRBV2
D: TRBD2
size: -
J: TRBJ2-2
DNA: TGTGCCAGCAGTGTACTAGCGGGAGGGCCCGGGGAGCTGTTTTTT
CDR3: CASSVLAGGPGELFF

V: TRBV19
D: TRBD1
size: -
J: TRBJ1-2
DNA: TGTGCCAGTAGTACCCAGGGACAGGGGGGCTATGGCTACACCTTC
CDR3: CASSTQGQGGYGYTF

V: TRBV30
D: TRBD2
size: -
J: TRBJ2-2
DNA: TGTGCCTGGAGACCATATAGCGGGAGCCACCGGGGGTCCGGGGAGCTGTTTTTT
CDR3: CAWRPYSGSHRGSGELFF

V: TRBV18
D: -
size: few
J: TRBJ1-6
DNA: TGTGCCAGCTCACCCTTAGAGGCCAGCTCCTATAATTCACCCCTCCACTTT
CDR3: CASSPLEASSYNSPLHF

V: TRBV5-1
D: TRBD2
size: -
J: TRBJ2-1
DNA: TGCGCCAGCAGCTTGATGCTAGCGGGGGACAATGAGCAGTTCTTC
CDR3: CASSLMLAGDNEQFF

V: TRBV6-5
D: TRBD1
size: -
J: TRBJ1-4
DNA: TGTGCCAGCAGATACGGGACAGGAGTCGCTAATGAAAAACTGTTTTTT
CDR3: CASRYGTGVANEKLFF

V: TRBV27
D: -
size: -
J: TRBJ1-4
DNA: TGTGCCAGCAGTTACACAGATGGTGAAAAACTGTTTTTT
CDR3: CASSYTDGEKLFF

V: TRBV19
D: -
size: -
J: TRBJ1-5
DNA: TGTGCCAGTAGTATTTTCGCGGTAACTCAGCCCCAGCATTTT
CDR3: CASSIFAVTQPQHF

V: TRBV6-5
D: TRBD1
size: -
J: TRBJ1-4
DNA: TGTGCCAGCAGGACAGGGACTGAAAAACTGTTTTTT
CDR3: CASRTGTEKLFF

V: TRBV24-1
D: -
size: -
J: TRBJ2-5
DNA: TGTGCCACCAGTGTGTCACTTGCGGGGGCAGGGGAGACCCAGTACTTC
CDR3: CATSVSLAGAGETQYF

V: TRBV21-1
D: -
size: -
J: TRBJ2-7
DNA: TGTGCCAGCAGCCTTTCCATGCCAGGACAGGGAAGGAACGAGCAGTACTTC
CDR3: CASSLSMPGQGRNEQYF

V: TRBV7-9
D: TRBD2
size: -
J: TRBJ2-7
DNA: TGTGCCAGCAGTTCCGGGACTAGCTTATCCTACGAGCAGTACTTC
CDR3: CASSSGTSLSYEQYF

V: TRBV6-5
D: -
size: -
J: TRBJ2-2
DNA: TGTGCCAGCAGCCTTGACAGGATGACCGGGGAGCTGTTTTTT
CDR3: CASSLDRMTGELFF

V: TRBV2
D: TRBD2
size: -
J: TRBJ2-2
DNA: TGTGCCAGTAGAGGGACTAGCGAGTCCGGGGAGCTGTTTTTT
CDR3: CASRGTSESGELFF

V: TRBV7-6
D: -
size: -
J: TRBJ1-4
DNA: TGTGCCAGCAGCCCCATTGTTTCTCTTGTTGGGGGGTCCGATGAAGTAGGGACTGTTTTT
CDR3: CASSPIVSLVGGSDEVGTVF

V: TRBV5-4
D: TRBD2
size: -
J: TRBJ2-2
DNA: TGTGCCAGCAGCTTGGCTAGCGGGCTGAACACCGGGGAGCTGTTTTTT
CDR3: CASSLASGLNTGELFF

V: TRBV28
D: -
size: -
J: TRBJ1-5
DNA: TGTGCCAGCAGACAACGGAGGAGCAATCAGCCCCAGCATTTT
CDR3: CASRQRRSNQPQHF

V: TRBV28
D: -
size: -
J: TRBJ1-1
DNA: TGTGCCAGCACCGGGTTGGTTCGAACTGAAGCTTTCTTT
CDR3: CASTGLVRTEAFF

V: TRBV21-1
D: -
size: -
J: TRBJ2-1
DNA: TGTGCCAGCAGCAATCTACAGCGGGAGGGCCACAATGAGCAGTTCTTC
CDR3: CASSNLQREGHNEQFF

V: TRBV7-3
D: TRBD1
size: -
J: TRBJ2-6
DNA: TGTGCCAGCAGCCGCGGGACAGGGCTGTCTGGGGCCAACGTCCTGACTTTC
CDR3: CASSRGTGLSGANVLTF

V: TRBV27
D: -
size: -
J: TRBJ1-3
DNA: TGTGCCAGCAGTTTCAAACTCGGGACATCTGGAAACACCATATATTTT
CDR3: CASSFKLGTSGNTIYF

V: TRBV10-3
D: TRBD2
size: once
J: TRBJ2-3
DNA: TGTGCCATCAGTGAGCCACAAGGAAGGACTAGCGGGAGATTGGGCACAGATACGCAGTATTTT
CDR3: CAISEPQGRTSGRLGTDTQYF

V: TRBV27
D: TRBD1
size: -
J: TRBJ2-1
DNA: TGTGCCAGCAGTTTGACAGGGGGCAAGAATGAGCAGTTCTTC
CDR3: CASSLTGGKNEQFF

V: TRBV19
D: TRBD1
size: once
J: TRBJ2-4
DNA: TGTGCCAGTAGTATAGCCTCACAGGGGGCTAAGGCCAAAAACATTCAGTACTTC
CDR3: CASSIASQGAKAKNIQYF

V: TRBV6-4
D: -
size: -
J: TRBJ2-2
DNA: TGTGCCAGCAGTGACTCTAGCGGGAACACCGGGGAGCTGTTTTTT
CDR3: CASSDSSGNTGELFF

V: TRBV4-1
D: -
size: -
J: TRBJ2-7
DNA: TGCGCCAGCAGCCGAGGGACTGACTACGAGCAGTACTTC
CDR3: CASSRGTDYEQYF

V: TRBV18
D: TRBD2
size: -
J: TRBJ2-1
DNA: TGTGCCAGCTCACCACGGTCCCTCGGCGGGAGAAGGACCTACAATGAGCAGTTCTTC
CDR3: CASSPRSLGGRRTYNEQFF

V: TRBV7-9
D: -
size: -
J: TRBJ2-7
DNA: TGTGCCAGCAGCTTATCTAGGGGGGGCCGATCCTACGAGCAGTACTTC
CDR3: CASSLSRGGRSYEQYF

V: TRBV9
D: -
size: once
J: TRBJ2-1
DNA: TGTGCCAGCAGCGGTCGACTATCCCTCAATGAGCAGTTCTTC
CDR3: CASSGRLSLNEQFF

V: TRBV28
D: TRBD2
size: -
J: TRBJ2-3
DNA: TGTGCCAGCAGTCATAGATTACTAGCGGGAATAGATACGCAGTATTTT
CDR3: CASSHRLLAGIDTQYF

V: TRBV6-6
D: -
size: -
J: TRBJ1-2
DNA: TGTGCCAGCAGCCAGGAAAATAACTATGGCTACACCTTC
CDR3: CASSQENNYGYTF

V: TRBV2
D: -
size: -
J: TRBJ2-7
DNA: TGTGCCAGCAGTCGGACAGTCAGGGCCTACGAGCAGTACTTC
CDR3: CASSRTVRAYEQYF

V: TRBV10-1
D: TRBD1
size: -
J: TRBJ1-1
DNA: TGCGCCAGCACCCCCGGGGTAGGGGGCCGGATGAACACTGAAGCTTTCTTT
CDR3: CASTPGVGGRMNTEAFF

V: TRBV6-2/TRBV6-3
D: -
size: -
J: TRBJ2-1
DNA: TGTGCCAGCAGTCCCCGGGACTTCTACCGTTACAATGAGCAGTTCTTC
CDR3: CASSPRDFYRYNEQFF

V: TRBV5-6
D: -
size: -
J: TRBJ2-7
DNA: TGTGCCAGCAGCCGTTGGGGGGTAGGGTTCTACGAGCAGTACTTC
CDR3: CASSRWGVGFYEQYF

V: TRBV28
D: -
size: -
J: TRBJ2-7
DNA: TGTGCCAGCAGTTTTAGGGGCAGGCTCCCCTACGAGCAGTACTTC
CDR3: CASSFRGRLPYEQYF

V: TRBV2
D: TRBD1
size: -
J: TRBJ1-6
DNA: TGTGCCAGCAGTCTCAGGACAGGGGACGGAAATTCACCCCTCCACTTT
CDR3: CASSLRTGDGNSPLHF

V: TRBV23-1
D: TRBD1
size: -
J: TRBJ1-6
DNA: TGCGCCACCTCTATTAACGGGACAGGGGGTTCTTCACCCCTCCACTTT
CDR3: CATSINGTGGSSPLHF

V: TRBV28
D: -
size: -
J: TRBJ1-5
DNA: TGTGCCAGCAGATCCGGTTTCGGGGTTTTGAATCAGCCCCAGCATTTT
CDR3: CASRSGFGVLNQPQHF

V: TRBV10-3
D: TRBD2
size: -
J: TRBJ2-5
DNA: TGTGCCATCAGTGAGTCGGGACTAGCGGGGCTCGGGGAGACCCAGTACTTC
CDR3: CAISESGLAGLGETQYF

V: TRBV14
D: -
size: -
J: TRBJ1-3
DNA: TGTGCCAGCAGCCAAAGCCAGCGTGGAAACACCATATATTTT
CDR3: CASSQSQRGNTIYF